Listed below are T cell receptor beta chains from one sample, sequenced in a study of blood T cell repertoires in COVID-19. Sequencing used immunoSEQ multiplex PCR; TCRdb keeps in-frame clones, though not all of them. This sample has under 45,000 clones, with 70% to 80% found just once. Material for sequencing was peripheral blood. These receptors were obtained from a woman aged 70-85 years with acute or convalescent COVID-19. Both conserved end residues are part of each CDR3. D genes are given only for firm matches. Size tells how often a clone was seen (once, few, many) or the class of an expanded clone, and some rows leave it out.

clone size: .
J gene: TRBJ1-2
D gene: .
V gene: TRBV5-4
CDR3 DNA: TGTGCCAGCAGCTTGCGAGGCTATGGCTACACCTTC
CDR3 protein: CASSLRGYGYTF

clone size: few
J gene: TRBJ1-2
D gene: TRBD1
V gene: TRBV6-5
CDR3 DNA: TGTGCCAGCAGAATATCAGGGGGCCCTGGCTACACCTTC
CDR3 protein: CASRISGGPGYTF

clone size: .
J gene: TRBJ1-1
D gene: .
V gene: TRBV7-2
CDR3 DNA: TGTGCCAGCAGCGATGACAGGCGCACTGAAGCTTTCTTT
CDR3 protein: CASSDDRRTEAFF

clone size: once
J gene: TRBJ1-1
D gene: .
V gene: TRBV4-1
CDR3 DNA: TGCGCCAGCAGCCAAGAGCCAGGGAAAGCAGGAGCTTTCTTT
CDR3 protein: CASSQEPGKAGAFF

clone size: .
J gene: TRBJ1-1
D gene: .
V gene: TRBV19
CDR3 DNA: TGTGCCAGTAGTATCGGGGGGGGCACTGAAGCTTTCTTT
CDR3 protein: CASSIGGGTEAFF

clone size: .
J gene: TRBJ2-3
D gene: .
V gene: TRBV24-1
CDR3 DNA: TGTGCCACCAGTGGGGCCACTTTCACAGATACGCAGTATTTT
CDR3 protein: CATSGATFTDTQYF

clone size: .
J gene: TRBJ2-5
D gene: .
V gene: TRBV5-1
CDR3 DNA: TGCGCCAGCAGCCCGGGGGGCGGTTTGATGGAGGAGACCCAGTACTTC
CDR3 protein: CASSPGGGLMEETQYF

clone size: .
J gene: TRBJ2-5
D gene: TRBD1
V gene: TRBV10-3
CDR3 DNA: TGTGCCATCAGTGAGCCTTGGACAGGCCAAGAGACCCAGTACTTC
CDR3 protein: CAISEPWTGQETQYF

clone size: .
J gene: TRBJ1-4
D gene: .
V gene: TRBV18
CDR3 DNA: TGTGCCAGCTCACCGAGGGGCCCAACACAAGGGGGACTGTTTTTT
CDR3 protein: CASSPRGPTQGGLFF

clone size: .
J gene: TRBJ1-1
D gene: .
V gene: TRBV4-2
CDR3 DNA: TGTGCCAGCAGCCAAGATAGAGTTGGAGCTGAAGCTTTCTTT
CDR3 protein: CASSQDRVGAEAFF

clone size: .
J gene: TRBJ1-4
D gene: .
V gene: TRBV30
CDR3 DNA: TGTGCCTGGAGATCGCGGCGGGGTACTAATGAAAAACTGTTTTTT
CDR3 protein: CAWRSRRGTNEKLFF

clone size: few
J gene: TRBJ1-4
D gene: TRBD1
V gene: TRBV20-1
CDR3 DNA: TGCAGTGTGGACAGGAGTGAAAAACTGTTTTTT
CDR3 protein: CSVDRSEKLFF

clone size: .
J gene: TRBJ1-2
D gene: .
V gene: TRBV6-2/TRBV6-3
CDR3 DNA: TGTGCCAGCAGTAACCAGGGAAGCTATGGCTACACCTTC
CDR3 protein: CASSNQGSYGYTF

clone size: .
J gene: TRBJ1-2
D gene: .
V gene: TRBV4-2
CDR3 DNA: TGTGCCAGCAGCCAAGCCCCGGGGTATGGCTACACCTTC
CDR3 protein: CASSQAPGYGYTF

clone size: .
J gene: TRBJ1-1
D gene: TRBD1
V gene: TRBV5-1
CDR3 DNA: TGCGCCAGCAGCTTCGGGACAGGGGTAGCTTTCTTT
CDR3 protein: CASSFGTGVAFF

clone size: .
J gene: TRBJ1-6
D gene: TRBD1
V gene: TRBV11-2
CDR3 DNA: TGTGCCAGCAGGAACCAGGGGGCTGGGTCACCCCTCCACTTT
CDR3 protein: CASRNQGAGSPLHF

clone size: few
J gene: TRBJ2-7
D gene: TRBD1
V gene: TRBV5-1
CDR3 DNA: TGCGCCAGCAGCTTGGGGACCGGGACAGGGTCCTACGAGCAGTACTTC
CDR3 protein: CASSLGTGTGSYEQYF

clone size: .
J gene: TRBJ2-3
D gene: .
V gene: TRBV3-1/TRBV3-2
CDR3 DNA: TGTGCCAGCAGCCAAGTCCGGGGAATAGATACGCAGTATTTT
CDR3 protein: CASSQVRGIDTQYF

clone size: once
J gene: TRBJ2-3
D gene: TRBD2
V gene: TRBV11-2
CDR3 DNA: TGTGCCAGCAGCTTAGTGCTAGCGGGGGATACGCAGTATTTT
CDR3 protein: CASSLVLAGDTQYF

clone size: .
J gene: TRBJ1-5
D gene: .
V gene: TRBV20-1
CDR3 DNA: TGCAGTGCTAGAGACAGGGGGCCCCAGCATTTT
CDR3 protein: CSARDRGPQHF

clone size: once
J gene: TRBJ1-1
D gene: TRBD1
V gene: TRBV18
CDR3 DNA: TGTGCCAGCTCACCACCGTCACAGGGGGGACTTGGTACTGAAGCTTTCTTT
CDR3 protein: CASSPPSQGGLGTEAFF

clone size: .
J gene: TRBJ1-2
D gene: TRBD1
V gene: TRBV4-3
CDR3 DNA: TGCGCCAGCAGCCAAGCCCCGGGGGACAGGGCTAACTATGGCTACACCTTC
CDR3 protein: CASSQAPGDRANYGYTF

clone size: .
J gene: TRBJ1-2
D gene: TRBD1
V gene: TRBV11-2
CDR3 DNA: TGTGCCAGCAGCCCTCCGGGACAGTTCCCAGGAGGCTACACCTTC
CDR3 protein: CASSPPGQFPGGYTF

clone size: .
J gene: TRBJ1-3
D gene: .
V gene: TRBV28
CDR3 DNA: TGTGCCAGCAGTTTAACGAGGGTAAAGTATTTT
CDR3 protein: CASSLTRVKYF

clone size: .
J gene: TRBJ1-2
D gene: .
V gene: TRBV19
CDR3 DNA: TGTGCCAGTAGCCGATCAGGGGATGGCTACACCTTC
CDR3 protein: CASSRSGDGYTF

clone size: .
J gene: TRBJ1-5
D gene: .
V gene: TRBV18
CDR3 DNA: TGTGCCAGCTCACCCAGGGATCAGCCCCAGCATTTT
CDR3 protein: CASSPRDQPQHF

clone size: once
J gene: TRBJ1-3
D gene: .
V gene: TRBV7-8
CDR3 DNA: TGTGCCAGCAGGCGGGGGGCAGATGGAAACACCATATATTTT
CDR3 protein: CASRRGADGNTIYF

clone size: .
J gene: TRBJ2-7
D gene: TRBD1
V gene: TRBV4-1
CDR3 DNA: TGCGCCAGCAGCCGCCTGACAGGGTACTACGAGCAGTACTTC
CDR3 protein: CASSRLTGYYEQYF

clone size: .
J gene: TRBJ2-1
D gene: TRBD1
V gene: TRBV6-6
CDR3 DNA: TGTGCCAGCAGTTACTCGTGGGGAACAGGGGCAAATGAGCAGTTCTTC
CDR3 protein: CASSYSWGTGANEQFF

clone size: .
J gene: TRBJ2-5
D gene: .
V gene: TRBV2
CDR3 DNA: TGTGCCAGCAGCCTACAGGGCACGACCCAAGAGACCCAGTACTTC
CDR3 protein: CASSLQGTTQETQYF

clone size: .
J gene: TRBJ1-2
D gene: TRBD1
V gene: TRBV4-1
CDR3 DNA: TGCGCCAGCAGCCAAGTGGTAGCGTCAGGGGGCTTTTATGGCTACACCTTC
CDR3 protein: CASSQVVASGGFYGYTF

clone size: few
J gene: TRBJ1-1
D gene: .
V gene: TRBV3-1/TRBV3-2
CDR3 DNA: TGTGCCAGCAGCCAGGGCAGGACAGTCCGTGAAGCTTTCTTT
CDR3 protein: CASSQGRTVREAFF

clone size: .
J gene: TRBJ1-1
D gene: .
V gene: TRBV20-1
CDR3 DNA: TGCAGTGCGATAGCCCCCGTTTCGGCTTTCTTT
CDR3 protein: CSAIAPVSAFF

clone size: .
J gene: TRBJ2-5
D gene: .
V gene: TRBV5-1
CDR3 DNA: TGCGCCAGCAGTTCCCAACCGGGAGACCAAGAGACCCAGTACTTC
CDR3 protein: CASSSQPGDQETQYF

clone size: once
J gene: TRBJ2-6
D gene: .
V gene: TRBV19
CDR3 DNA: TGTGCCAGTACGGCAGGATTCGCTGGGGCCAACGTCCTGACTTTC
CDR3 protein: CASTAGFAGANVLTF

clone size: .
J gene: TRBJ1-1
D gene: TRBD1
V gene: TRBV5-1
CDR3 DNA: TGCGCCAGCAGCCGCGGGACAGGGGCGGACACTGAAGCTTTCTTT
CDR3 protein: CASSRGTGADTEAFF

clone size: .
J gene: TRBJ1-3
D gene: .
V gene: TRBV7-8
CDR3 DNA: TGTGCCAGCAGCCAACTAGGACAGAGTGGGGGAAACACCATATATTTT
CDR3 protein: CASSQLGQSGGNTIYF

clone size: .
J gene: TRBJ1-5
D gene: .
V gene: TRBV28
CDR3 DNA: TGTGCCAGCCACTCCCAGGAGCCCCAGCATTTT
CDR3 protein: CASHSQEPQHF

clone size: .
J gene: TRBJ2-1
D gene: .
V gene: TRBV7-6
CDR3 DNA: TGTGCCAGCAGTCAAAGGGGGGGGCGATACAATGAGCAGTTCTTC
CDR3 protein: CASSQRGGRYNEQFF

clone size: .
J gene: TRBJ2-7
D gene: TRBD1
V gene: TRBV27
CDR3 DNA: TGTGCCAGCAGTTGGGGACAGGGGGCAACCTACGAGCAGTACTTC
CDR3 protein: CASSWGQGATYEQYF

clone size: .
J gene: TRBJ2-1
D gene: .
V gene: TRBV3-1/TRBV3-2
CDR3 DNA: TGTGCCAGCAGCCGGACTATCCAAGGTTACAATGAGCAGTTCTTC
CDR3 protein: CASSRTIQGYNEQFF

clone size: .
J gene: TRBJ1-4
D gene: TRBD1
V gene: TRBV7-2
CDR3 DNA: TGTGCCAGCAGCGTCCCCGGGACAGGGGAACTGTTTTTT
CDR3 protein: CASSVPGTGELFF

clone size: once
J gene: TRBJ2-7
D gene: .
V gene: TRBV6-5
CDR3 DNA: TGTGCCAGCATCGAACGCCTGGGGAGCTCCTACGAGCAGTACTTC
CDR3 protein: CASIERLGSSYEQYF

clone size: .
J gene: TRBJ2-5
D gene: TRBD2
V gene: TRBV10-1
CDR3 DNA: TGCGCCAGCAGTGGTCAAGGACTAGCGGGAGTGGGGGAGACCCAGTACTTC
CDR3 protein: CASSGQGLAGVGETQYF

clone size: .
J gene: TRBJ2-4
D gene: TRBD1
V gene: TRBV18
CDR3 DNA: TGTGCCAGCTCACCTACTCCGGGACAGGAGTCTCGGGCCAAAAACATTCAGTACTTC
CDR3 protein: CASSPTPGQESRAKNIQYF

clone size: .
J gene: TRBJ2-1
D gene: TRBD2
V gene: TRBV11-2
CDR3 DNA: TGTGCCAGCAGCTTTTCTGGACTAGCTCTAAACAATGAGCAGTTCTTC
CDR3 protein: CASSFSGLALNNEQFF

clone size: once
J gene: TRBJ2-7
D gene: .
V gene: TRBV20-1
CDR3 DNA: TGCAGTGGCCCGGCGGGCTACGAGCAGTACTTC
CDR3 protein: CSGPAGYEQYF

clone size: .
J gene: TRBJ1-4
D gene: TRBD1
V gene: TRBV5-8
CDR3 DNA: TGTGCTAGCAGCTTGAGGACAGGGGGCGATCCGCCTAAAAAACTGTTTTTT
CDR3 protein: CASSLRTGGDPPKKLFF

clone size: .
J gene: TRBJ1-3
D gene: .
V gene: TRBV27
CDR3 DNA: TGTGCCAGCAGTTTAGATACAGGGCCCGGAAACACCATATATTTT
CDR3 protein: CASSLDTGPGNTIYF

clone size: few
J gene: TRBJ1-5
D gene: TRBD1
V gene: TRBV6-2/TRBV6-3
CDR3 DNA: TGTGCCAGCAGTTATAGGCTTGCGGGACAGAACGTTTTCAATCAGCCCCAGCATTTT
CDR3 protein: CASSYRLAGQNVFNQPQHF

clone size: .
J gene: TRBJ2-1
D gene: .
V gene: TRBV10-3
CDR3 DNA: TGTGCCATCAGTGAGGAAGAGGGGACAAAGCCTTACAATGAGCAGTTCTTC
CDR3 protein: CAISEEEGTKPYNEQFF